This T cell receptor (beta chain) was sequenced during a study of blood T cell repertoires in COVID-19. Across the whole study: Acute-phase and convalescent COVID-19 samples originated in the United States, Italy and Spain.

Under the authors' procedure: Reference gene primer amplification gave estimated nucleated cell counts. TCRdb keeps only in-frame clones here, not all; method: immunoSEQ multiplex PCR. The V and J calls and clone size come from that table; D and trimming were worked out from the DNA. The repertoire has about 150,000 clones, 80% of them found once; the top ten carry approximately 5%. The CDR3 runs to 15 residues. Trimming removed 4 bases from V and 1 base from J; junction bases left unmatched: 6. Per the germline V gene, CDR1 is LGHNA and CDR2 is YSLEER. This TCR was recovered from a woman aged 50 to 60 with acute or convalescent COVID-19. The sample taken for sequencing was peripheral blood. The chain employs TRBV4-3 and TRBJ1-1; 7 bases are shared with TRBD1. The chain's CDR3 is CASSPAGTENTEAFF. The CDR3 coding sequence is TGCGCCAGCAGCCCAGCCGGGACAGAGAACACTGAAGCTTTCTTT.